This T cell receptor (beta chain) was recorded in a study of shared clonotypes between healthy human individuals. Clones were read by immunoSEQ multiplex PCR, and TCRdb kept only the in-frame ones, dropping some. The sample has millions of clones, more than 80% seen once. With 4 bases removed from V and 0 bases from J, the gap between germline ends came to 10 bases. Germline-derived CDR1 and CDR2 are MNHNY and SVGAGI (reference sequence). This CDR3 is 15 amino acids long. This clonotype was obtained from a man aged 18-30 years in good health. Some clones in this sample may be carry-over from other donors' samples. The sequencing input was naive CD4+ T cells from PBMCs. Regarding subset: CD45RA+ positively selected. The J gene is TRBJ1-3, the V gene TRBV6-6; D not certain. In DNA form, the CDR3 reads TGTGCCAGCAGTTTACTTTCGACCTCTGGAAACACCATATATTTT. The encoded protein is CASSLLSTSGNTIYF.